The 32 T cell receptor beta chains presented below share a single source sample, sequenced in a study of T cells in Graves' hyperthyroidism and ophthalmopathy. Amplification of TCR beta CDR3 regions used RNA as the template. HTBI primers were employed in a first-round RT-PCR of the TCR CDR3. TCRdb processed the multiplex PCR reads anew with MiXCR; each CDR3 protein has one entry. The sample holds hundreds of thousands of distinct CDR3 sequences, 40% to 55% seen once. The specimen was peripheral blood or thyroid tissue (not recorded which). Source of these receptors: a woman between 18 and 29 years old with Graves' hyperthyroidism.

The chain couples TRBV20-1 to TRBJ1-5, with D perhaps matching TRBD1 (6 bases). Trimming removed 3 bases from V and 7 bases from J, with 10 bases in between. The germline V gene encodes CDR1 DFQATT and CDR2 SNEGSKA (reference sequence). The CDR3 has 12 residues. The CDR3 is CSASAGDQPQHF. The CDR3 DNA is TGCAGTGCTAGCGCAGGGGACCAGCCCCAGCATTTT.

This clonotype was seen repeatedly, ten times or more. This chain uses TRBV7-3 with TRBJ2-7, with 7 bases aligning to TRBD1. CDR3 length: 14 residues. Germline CDR1 reads SGHTA; CDR2 reads FQGTGA. The junction had 9 bases not matched to a gene; V was cut back by 5 bases and J by 5 bases. CDR3 region: CASSRNRDSNEQYF. CDR3 coding DNA: TGTGCCAGCAGCCGGAACCGGGACAGCAACGAGCAGTACTTC.

This chain links TRBV29-1 with TRBJ1-5; D is uncertain. The CDR3 spans 15 residues. Germline assignment: CDR1 SQVTM and CDR2 ANQGSEA. The CDR3 here is CSARELFLSNQPQHF. CDR3 sequence (DNA): TGCAGTGCTAGAGAACTCTTCTTGAGCAATCAGCCCCAGCATTTT.

This clonotype was recorded a few times. The chain links TRBV6-6 to TRBJ1-1, with D perhaps matching TRBD1 (5 bases). Germline CDR1 and CDR2: MNHNY and SVGAGI (reference sequence). V was cut by 2 bases and J by 8 bases, with 12 bases left in between. This CDR3 has 13 amino acids. The CDR3 reads CASSYSGTTEAFF. For the CDR3, the DNA is TGTGCCAGCAGTTACAGCGGGACGACAGAAGCTTTCTTT.

V is TRBV25-1 and J is TRBJ1-1; TRBD1 is a possible D gene (5 bases). Trimming shortened V by 6 bases and J by 1 base, and 12 bases separated the two germline ends. Per the germline V gene, CDR1 is MGHDK and CDR2 is SYGVNS. The CDR3 contains 14 residues. The CDR3 loop is CASRLATGNTEAFF. The CDR3, as DNA: TGTGCCAGCAGATTGGCCACAGGGAACACTGAAGCTTTCTTT.

The rearrangement uses TRBV2 and TRBJ2-5; D might be TRBD2 (5 bases). The CDR3 length is 15 residues. V was trimmed by 3 bases and J by 3 bases, leaving 14 bases between them. CDR1 SNHLY and CDR2 FYNNEI come from the germline V gene. CDR3 protein: CASSDLREPEETQYF. In DNA form, the CDR3 reads TGTGCCAGCAGTGATTTGAGGGAGCCCGAAGAGACCCAGTACTTC.

The sample holds many counts of this clonotype. The CDR3 region has the DNA TGTGCCAGCAGCTTAGAACCTAGCTCCTACGAGCAGTACTTC. Translation gives CASSLEPSSYEQYF. This chain connects TRBV7-9 to TRBJ2-7; D uncertain. Germline CDR1 and CDR2: SEHNR and FQNEAQ (reference sequence). The V end was cut by 1 base, the J end by 0 bases, with 7 bases between. CDR3 size: 14 residues.

Ten or more counts support this clonotype. The chain carries TRBV9 and TRBJ1-1; no reliable D call. This CDR3 has 14 residues. Germline V gene lookup returns CDR1 SGDLS and CDR2 YYNGEE. Between the trimmed V and J ends, which lost 0 bases and 3 bases, there was a span of 9 bases. The CDR3: CASSVGVAHTEAFF. CDR3 nucleotide sequence: TGTGCCAGCAGCGTAGGGGTGGCACACACTGAAGCTTTCTTT.

This chain links TRBV7-2 with TRBJ1-5; D gene uncertain. This CDR3 is 14 amino acids long. V was clipped by 5 bases and J by 11 bases, with 19 bases between them. The germline V gene encodes CDR1 SGHTA and CDR2 FQGNSA. CDR3 DNA sequence: TGTGCCAGCAGCCAAGGCGGTAGCATACAGACCCAGCATTTT. Protein: CASSQGGSIQTQHF.

The sample holds a few counts of this clonotype. The chain combines TRBV7-9 with TRBJ1-1; D is ambiguous. This CDR3 has 11 amino acids. The V and J ends lost 3 bases and 7 bases respectively, with 6 bases between them. Germline V lookup: CDR1 SEHNR, CDR2 FQNEAQ (reference sequence). The CDR3 DNA is TGTGCCAGCAGCTTCCCGATTGAAGCTTTCTTT. Its translation is CASSFPIEAFF.

The chain recombines TRBV9 with TRBJ1-5; possibly TRBD1 for D (6 bases). Germline V gene lookup returns CDR1 SGDLS and CDR2 YYNGEE. This CDR3 has 15 amino acids. Between the trimmed V and J ends, which lost 3 bases and 4 bases, there was a span of 14 bases. The chain's CDR3 is CASSAIGTRNQPQHF. Written as DNA, the CDR3 is TGTGCCAGCAGCGCAATCGGGACAAGAAATCAGCCCCAGCATTTT.

This clonotype was observed at least ten times. The rearrangement uses TRBV12-3 or TRBV12-4 and TRBJ1-4; D remains ambiguous. Between the trimmed V and J ends, which lost 8 bases and 8 bases, there was a span of 12 bases. The CDR3 is 12 amino acids. The CDR3 DNA is TGTGCCAGCTCGGTGCTTTCCGAAAAACTGTTTTTT. This codes for CASSVLSEKLFF.

V and J are TRBV11-1 and TRBJ2-2, with D hard to call. Germline V gives CDR1 SGHAT, CDR2 FQDESV (reference sequence). Trimming cost V 5 bases and J 4 bases, with 26 bases left between them. The CDR3 extends over 19 amino acids. The CDR3 coding sequence is TGTGCCAGCAGCCTAACCCGTTGGCTAGTAGGTTTGGGCACCGGGGAGCTGTTTTTT. It specifies CASSLTRWLVGLGTGELFF.

This clonotype has a handful of counts. The V gene is TRBV12-3 or TRBV12-4, the J gene TRBJ1-2, with a tentative D call TRBD1 (5 bases). This CDR3 spans 13 amino acids. Trimming pared 7 bases from V and 5 bases from J, leaving 14 bases between. CDR3 DNA sequence: TGTGCCAGCAAACCCCTCGGGGGGTATGGCTACACCTTC. Residues: CASKPLGGYGYTF.

On this clonotype itself: This sequence may be a read error, since a much larger clone differs from it by one base. This chain connects TRBV2 to TRBJ1-5, with 7 bases that match TRBD1. Per the germline V gene, CDR1 is SNHLY and CDR2 is FYNNEI. The CDR3 is made up of 14 amino acids. For the CDR3, the DNA is TGTGCCAGCAGTGCTACAGGGGAGACTCAGCCCCAGCAGTTT. Translated, it gives CASSATGETQPQQF. The complete variable domain, with remaining parts taken from reference TRBV2 and TRBJ1-5, reads EPEVTQTPSHQVTQMGQEVILRCVPISNHLYFYWYRQILGQKVEFLVSFYNNEISEKSEIFDDQFSVERPDGSNFTLKIRSTKLEDSAMYFCASSATGETQPQQFGDGTRLSIL.

The gene calls are TRBV2 and TRBJ2-1, with 8 bases fitting TRBD2. The CDR3 is made up of 13 amino acids. The germline V gene encodes CDR1 SNHLY and CDR2 FYNNEI. V shed 7 bases, J shed 5 bases, and the junction held 4 bases outside the gene matches. The CDR3 is CASKLAGNNEQFF. In DNA, the CDR3 is TGTGCCAGCAAGCTAGCGGGTAACAATGAGCAGTTCTTC. Drawing the rest from reference TRBV2 and TRBJ2-1, the complete variable domain is EPEVTQTPSHQVTQMGQEVILRCVPISNHLYFYWYRQILGQKVEFLVSFYNNEISEKSEIFDDQFSVERPDGSNFTLKIRSTKLEDSAMYFCASKLAGNNEQFFGPGTRLTVL.

V usage is TRBV7-8 and J usage is TRBJ2-7; a weak D match, TRBD1 (5 bases). Germline-derived CDR1 and CDR2 are SGHVS and FQNEAQ. The CDR3 sequence is 15 residues long. V lost 4 bases and J 5 bases, leaving 18 bases between the germline ends. The DNA of the CDR3 is TGTGCCAGCAGCTCAGGCCCTACAGGCGGCAACGAGCAGTACTTC. Encoded protein: CASSSGPTGGNEQYF.

The rearrangement joins TRBV10-3 to TRBJ2-2; D not resolved. Germline V gene sequence: CDR1 ENHRY, CDR2 SYGVKD. CDR3 length: 10 amino acids. Trimming shortened V by 4 bases and J by 7 bases, and 1 base separated the two germline ends. The CDR3 reads CAISGGELFF. CDR3 DNA: TGTGCCATCAGTGGCGGGGAGCTGTTTTTT.

This clonotype was picked up one time. V and J are TRBV15 and TRBJ2-2, with a possible D match to TRBD2 (6 bases). Germline CDR1 LNHNV, CDR2 YYDKDF (reference sequence). The V end was cut by 5 bases, the J end by 4 bases, with 11 bases between. CDR3 size: 14 residues. CDR3 amino acids: CATSFRAGTGELFF. The CDR3 DNA follows: TGTGCCACCAGCTTCCGAGCGGGCACCGGGGAGCTGTTTTTT.

This clonotype has only a few counts. J is TRBJ1-1 and V is TRBV6-9; D may be TRBD1 (6 bases). The V gene's germline CDR1 is MNHGY and CDR2 SVAAGI. The V gene lost 2 bases and the J gene lost 5 bases, with 15 bases spanning the gap. The CDR3 has 15 amino acids. The DNA of the CDR3 is TGTGCCAGCAGTTATATCGGGGGGCGAAAGACTGAAGCTTTCTTT. It encodes CASSYIGGRKTEAFF.

A few counts support this clonotype. The CDR3 loop reads CATSREVRGQGREKLFF. The DNA for the CDR3 is TGTGCCACCAGCAGAGAAGTGCGGGGACAGGGTAGAGAAAAACTGTTTTTT. V gene TRBV15 combines with J gene TRBJ1-4; 9 bases line up with TRBD1. In germline, CDR1 is LNHNV, CDR2 YYDKDF (reference sequence). The V gene end was trimmed by 0 bases and the J gene end by 8 bases; junction bases not matched to a gene: 10. The CDR3 is 17 residues long.

For this clonotype: An end of the junction does not agree with germline; a read error may underlie this. J is TRBJ1-6 and V is TRBV7-7, with a tentative D call TRBD1 (5 bases). This CDR3 contains 18 residues. Germline V gene sequence: CDR1 SSHAT, CDR2 FNYEAQ (reference sequence). The CDR3 loop is CASSRLAGPVRTNSPLHF. DNA for the CDR3: TGTGCTAGCAGCCGACTAGCGGGGCCAGTTAGGACTAATTCACCCCTCCACTTT.

The table lists this clonotype with many counts. The V gene is TRBV10-3, the J gene TRBJ1-3; 9 bases fit TRBD1. The V gene end was trimmed by 7 bases and the J gene end by 8 bases; junction bases not matched to a gene: 6. The CDR3 totals 13 residues. Germline V gene data show CDR1 as ENHRY and CDR2 as SYGVKD. This chain's CDR3 is CAITADRGDTIYF. DNA of the CDR3: TGTGCCATCACCGCGGACAGGGGTGACACCATATATTTT.

In its sample, this clonotype was seen a few times. The chain combines TRBV6-1 with TRBJ1-5; D is possibly TRBD1 (5 bases). The CDR3 runs to 16 residues. CDR1 MNHNS and CDR2 SASEGT come from the germline V gene. Trimming took 6 bases from V and 0 from J, leaving 15 bases between them. CDR3 nucleotides: TGTGCCAGCAGCAGATACCAGGGAGTTAGCAATCAGCCCCAGCATTTT. Protein sequence: CASSRYQGVSNQPQHF.

The chain links TRBV2 to TRBJ2-7, with D perhaps given as TRBD1 or TRBD2 (5 bases each). Germline values: CDR1 SNHLY, CDR2 FYNNEI. Trimming left V 8 bases short and J 5 bases short, with 13 bases between. The CDR3 contains 12 residues. The CDR3 spells CASEGIRNEQYF. The CDR3 DNA is TGTGCCAGCGAGGGGATTAGGAACGAGCAGTACTTC.

This clonotype came up a few times. The gene calls are TRBV5-1 and TRBJ2-7; 7 positions match TRBD2. Germline V gene data show CDR1 as SGHRS and CDR2 as YFSETQ. Trimming took 2 bases from V and 3 from J; bases not matched to a gene: 5. There are 14 residues in the CDR3. Here the CDR3 DNA reads TGCGCCAGCAGCTTCGAGGCTAGCGGCTACGAGCAGTACTTC. Residues: CASSFEASGYEQYF.

This clonotype occurred a few times. The chain has TRBV7-2 and TRBJ1-4, with a tentative D call TRBD1 (5 bases). Germline CDR1 is SGHTA and CDR2 is FQGNSA. The ends were cut back, 2 bases at V and 4 bases at J, with 17 bases in the middle. The CDR3 sequence is 17 residues long. CDR3 sequence (DNA): TGTGCCAGCAGCTTACGCCTAGGGCAGGGCCGTAATGAAAAACTGTTTTTT. Translating it yields CASSLRLGQGRNEKLFF. Full variable domain (remainder filled in from reference TRBV7-2 and TRBJ1-4): GAGVSQSPSNKVTEKGKDVELRCDPISGHTALYWYRQSLGQGLEFLIYFQGNSAPDKSGLPSDRFSAERTGGSVSTLTIQRTQQEDSAVYLCASSLRLGQGRNEKLFFGSGTQLSVL.

The rearrangement links TRBV7-8 to TRBJ1-5, with D maybe TRBD1 (6 bases). This CDR3 has 18 amino acids. Trimming shortened V by 4 bases and J by 2 bases, and 21 bases separated the two germline ends. Germline CDR1 and CDR2: SGHVS and FQNEAQ. The CDR3 nucleotides read TGTGCCAGCAGCTCCCGAGAGGGACTGAGGGGGGGCAATCAGCCCCAGCATTTT. Protein product: CASSSREGLRGGNQPQHF.

This sequence joins TRBV2 and TRBJ1-4, with 9 bases aligning to TRBD1. Unmatched junction bases numbered 8, after V lost 5 bases and J lost 7 bases. Germline V gene lookup returns CDR1 SNHLY and CDR2 FYNNEI. The CDR3 has 15 amino acids. CDR3 sequence: CASSSRDREGEKLFF. The CDR3 nucleotides are TGTGCCAGCAGTAGCCGGGACAGGGAGGGTGAAAAACTGTTTTTT.

A word on this clonotype: It is unclear where the CDR3 begins or ends on the DNA, so no DNA is shown, and the CDR3 is as TCRdb lists it. This chain uses TRBV7-6 with TRBJ2-7; the table's TRBD1 call for D was not verified on the DNA. The CDR3 has 18 amino acids, counting both end residues. Germline CDR1 is SGHVS and CDR2 is FNYEAQ. The CDR3 here is CASSFYICSATQGYEQYF.

The chain recombines TRBV7-9 with TRBJ2-5; 10 positions agree with TRBD2. This CDR3 is built from 16 residues. Unmatched junction bases numbered 8, after V lost 7 bases and J lost 0 bases. CDR1 is SEHNR and CDR2 is FQNEAQ in the germline V gene (reference sequence). CDR3 in amino acids: CASTYLTSGYQETQYF. The CDR3, as DNA: TGTGCCAGCACTTACCTGACTAGCGGGTACCAAGAGACCCAGTACTTC.

For this clonotype: With a much larger clone just one base away, this may be a read error. The genes are TRBV7-9 and TRBJ2-7; D gene uncertain. CDR1 SEHNR and CDR2 FQNEAQ come from the germline V gene (reference sequence). The length of the CDR3 is 15 residues. The CDR3 region has the DNA TGTGCCAGCAGCGTGGACCCAAGTGTTACCTACGAGCAGTGCTTC. Protein: CASSVDPSVTYEQCF.